The 19 T cell receptor beta chains reported below all come from one sample, sequenced in a study of CD8 T cells in ankylosing spondylitis. TCRdb passed the 5' RACE reads through MiXCR, listing each CDR3 protein once. The repertoire consists of just over 300,000 distinct CDR3 sequences, with 20% to 25% occurring once and the leading ten covering under 4%. Input material: blood, either unsorted or a sorted T cell fraction (not recorded which). These receptors were collected from a female donor with ankylosing spondylitis or in good health (not recorded which).

This clonotype was seen at least ten times. The chain combines TRBV12-3 or TRBV12-4 with TRBJ1-6; 7 positions agree with TRBD1. The CDR3 spans 14 residues. The V and J ends lost 3 bases and 8 bases, in that order; junction bases with no gene match: 4. The CDR3 spells CASSLGTVYSPLHF. The CDR3, as DNA: TGTGCCAGCAGTTTGGGGACAGTTTATTCACCCCTCCACTTT.

This clonotype has a count of ten or more. This chain uses TRBV12-3 or TRBV12-4 with TRBJ2-5, with TRBD2 identical over 11 bases. V trimming: 6 bases; J trimming: 5 bases; junction bases outside the gene matches: 14. CDR3 length: 17 residues. CDR3 region: CASSPPGLAARGETQYF. Written as DNA, the CDR3 is TGTGCCAGCAGCCCTCCGGGACTAGCGGCTCGGGGGGAGACCCAGTACTTC.

The CDR3 DNA reads as TGTGCCAGCTACAGATCGCGGCGAGGCGGGGAGCTGTTTTTT. Its protein product is CASYRSRRGGELFF. The chain uses TRBV6-2 or TRBV6-3 and TRBJ2-2; D is uncertain. V gave up 8 bases and J gave up 7 bases, with 17 bases separating them. The CDR3 contains 14 residues. Germline assignment: CDR1 MNHEY and CDR2 SVGEGT.

This clonotype was observed a few times. This chain joins TRBV15 and TRBJ1-2, with TRBD1 matching 9 bases. In germline, CDR1 is LNHNV, CDR2 YYDKDF (reference sequence). The V and J ends lost 3 bases and 6 bases, in that order; junction bases with no gene match: 5. This CDR3 spans 14 amino acids. The CDR3, as DNA: TGTGCCACCAGCAGTGGGACAGGGTATCATGGCTACACCTTC. The encoded protein is CATSSGTGYHGYTF.

This clonotype came up many times. The CDR3 DNA sequence: TGCAGCGTAGCACAACGAGGAGAAAAACTGTTTTTT. This codes for CSVAQRGEKLFF. The chain combines TRBV29-1 with TRBJ1-4; no clear D. The CDR3 consists of 12 residues. V was clipped by 6 bases and J by 8 bases, with 13 bases between them. Germline-derived CDR1 and CDR2 are SQVTM and ANQGSEA.

In its sample, this clonotype was seen a few times. The chain uses TRBV18 and TRBJ2-1, with TRBD1 matching 9 bases. There are 15 residues in the CDR3. In germline, CDR1 is KGHSH, CDR2 LQKENI. V shed 8 bases and J 7 bases; nucleotides not matched to a gene: 12. In DNA form, the CDR3 reads TGTGCCAGCAACTTCCGGGACAGGGTAGTAAATGAGCAGTTCTTC. Amino acids: CASNFRDRVVNEQFF.

This clonotype was seen a few times. The chain employs TRBV4-2 and TRBJ2-3; D is undetermined. Germline V gene data show CDR1 as LGHNA and CDR2 as YNFKEQ. The CDR3 contains 13 residues. V lost 0 bases, J lost 5 bases, and 6 bases lay in between. The CDR3 DNA reads as TGTGCCAGCAGCCAAGATCAAGTAGATACGCAGTATTTT. Encoded protein: CASSQDQVDTQYF.

The table lists this clonotype with many counts. The chain employs TRBV12-3 or TRBV12-4 and TRBJ1-4, with TRBD1 as a possible D gene (5 bases). The CDR3 has 15 amino acids. V gave up 6 bases and J gave up 0 bases, with 11 bases separating them. CDR3 nucleotides: TGTGCCAGCAGCTCCGAGGGGACAACTAATGAAAAACTGTTTTTT. It specifies CASSSEGTTNEKLFF.

The table lists this clonotype with many counts. The chain carries TRBV28 and TRBJ2-7; possible D gene TRBD2, 5 bases. The length of the CDR3 is 14 residues. Germline V gene sequence: CDR1 MDHEN, CDR2 SYDVKM. Trimming stripped 3 bases from V and 1 base from J, with 10 bases between. The CDR3 reads CASSFPRGSYEQYF. As DNA, the CDR3 is TGTGCCAGCAGTTTCCCCCGGGGTTCCTACGAGCAGTACTTC.

This clonotype was seen more than once but under ten times. This rearrangement joins TRBV6-6 to TRBJ2-7; TRBD2 agrees at 7 bases. V gave up 5 bases and J gave up 2 bases; unmatched junction bases: 3. CDR1 is MNHNY and CDR2 is SVGAGI in the germline V gene (reference sequence). The CDR3 covers 13 residues. The CDR3 reads CASSERGTYEQYF. In DNA form, the CDR3 reads TGTGCCAGCAGTGAGCGGGGCACCTACGAGCAGTACTTC.

This chain joins TRBV3-1 and TRBJ2-3; D might be TRBD2 (5 bases). CDR1 LGHDT and CDR2 YNNKEL come from the germline V gene (reference sequence). There are 15 residues in the CDR3. V was cut by 0 bases and J by 3 bases, with 10 bases left in between. CDR3 in DNA: TGTGCCAGCAGCCAAGATTACGGGAAAACAGATACGCAGTATTTT. It translates to CASSQDYGKTDTQYF.

This clonotype occurred a few times. CDR3 DNA sequence: TGCAGTGCCCCCAGGGCGAGAAGGTTCCCAGATACGCAGTATTTT. The encoded protein is CSAPRARRFPDTQYF. J is TRBJ2-3 and V is TRBV20-1; weak D call: TRBD1 (5 bases). V shed 6 bases and J shed 4 bases, with 20 bases lying between them. The CDR3 runs 15 residues. CDR1 is DFQATT and CDR2 is SNEGSKA in the germline V gene (reference sequence).

V gene TRBV5-5 combines with J gene TRBJ2-3, with no clear D. The CDR3 has 14 residues. Looked up from germline, CDR1 is SGHKS and CDR2 is YYEKEE (reference sequence). V was clipped by 7 bases and J by 6 bases, with 18 bases between them. This CDR3 reads CASGSGPVPDTQYF. The DNA for the CDR3 is TGTGCCAGCGGCTCTGGGCCCGTTCCCGATACGCAGTATTTT.

This clonotype occurred a few times. This chain uses TRBV12-3 or TRBV12-4 with TRBJ2-2; a possible D gene is TRBD2 (5 bases). This CDR3 has 16 amino acids. V was cut by 6 bases and J by 7 bases, with 21 bases left in between. CDR3 DNA sequence: TGTGCCAGCAGCTCTTACGGGCAGAGGGTAAACGGGGAGCTGTTTTTT. It is translated as CASSSYGQRVNGELFF.

This chain joins TRBV3-1 and TRBJ2-1; D not certain. This CDR3 comprises 14 residues. CDR1 is LGHDT, CDR2 YNNKEL, per germline (reference sequence). Trimming cost V 1 base and J 6 bases, with 10 bases left between them. The CDR3 DNA is TGTGCCAGCAGCCAAGGAATTCTCCCCAATGAGCAGTTCTTC. Amino acid sequence: CASSQGILPNEQFF.

The rearrangement links TRBV7-2 to TRBJ2-4, with D unresolved. Trimming stripped 2 bases from V and 3 bases from J, with 11 bases between. This CDR3 has 15 residues. In germline, CDR1 is SGHTA, CDR2 FQGNSA. CDR3 sequence reads: CASSLFLGSKNIQYF. The CDR3 DNA is TGTGCCAGCAGCTTATTTTTGGGCAGCAAAAACATTCAGTACTTC.

V gene TRBV6-2 or TRBV6-3 combines with J gene TRBJ2-5; 7 nucleotides line up with TRBD2. Germline V gene lookup returns CDR1 MNHEY and CDR2 SVGEGT. The V and J ends lost 0 bases and 3 bases, in that order; junction bases with no gene match: 4. The length of the CDR3 is 15 residues. The CDR3 region has the DNA TGTGCCAGCAGTTACTCCTCGGCGGGAGAAGAGACCCAGTACTTC. It is translated as CASSYSSAGEETQYF.

This clonotype was seen many times. This chain joins TRBV6-2 or TRBV6-3 and TRBJ1-5, with 7 bases fitting TRBD1. The V segment lost 2 bases and the J segment 1 base; nucleotides outside the gene matches: 2. Germline assignment: CDR1 MNHEY and CDR2 SVGEGT. This CDR3 is built from 15 residues. This CDR3 is CASSYPTGSNQPQHF. The DNA of the CDR3 is TGTGCCAGCAGTTACCCGACAGGGAGCAATCAGCCCCAGCATTTT.

The rearrangement links TRBV29-1 to TRBJ2-1; 15 nucleotides line up with TRBD2. V dropped 7 bases and J dropped 10; count of bases not matched to a gene: 8. This CDR3 spans 14 amino acids. Germline assignment: CDR1 SQVTM and CDR2 ANQGSEA. CDR3 in amino acids: CSARTSGRAGEQFF. The CDR3 DNA is TGCAGCGCCCGGACTAGCGGGAGGGCAGGCGAGCAGTTCTTC.